This TCR beta chain appears in the sequencing data of a study of blood T cell repertoires in COVID-19. Turning to the study itself: Specimens from acute and convalescent COVID-19 originated in the United States, Italy and Spain.

This clone was counted between two and nine times. The study recruited people aged about 18 to 89 years across roughly 25 US areas. The CDR3 runs 16 residues. Germline CDR1 and CDR2: SGHNT and YYREEE (reference sequence). V was pared by 0 bases and J by 7 bases, with 11 bases of the junction left unmatched. Original methodology: Estimation of nucleated cell counts relied on the amplification of reference gene primers. Sequencing was performed with immunoSEQ multiplex PCR; in TCRdb, only in-frame clones are kept and a portion is missing. D and trimming come from the DNA, and the V and J calls and clone size come from that table. The sample consists of around 250,000 clones, around 85% of them appearing once.

The sequenced material came from PBMCs or T cells enriched from blood (not recorded which). This TCR came from a woman aged 45-59 years with acute COVID-19. The chain carries TRBV5-4 and TRBJ2-7; 9 positions match TRBD1. CDR3 in amino acids: CASSLGPDRGRGEQYF. CDR3 in DNA: TGTGCCAGCAGCTTGGGTCCGGACAGGGGACGAGGTGAGCAGTACTTC.